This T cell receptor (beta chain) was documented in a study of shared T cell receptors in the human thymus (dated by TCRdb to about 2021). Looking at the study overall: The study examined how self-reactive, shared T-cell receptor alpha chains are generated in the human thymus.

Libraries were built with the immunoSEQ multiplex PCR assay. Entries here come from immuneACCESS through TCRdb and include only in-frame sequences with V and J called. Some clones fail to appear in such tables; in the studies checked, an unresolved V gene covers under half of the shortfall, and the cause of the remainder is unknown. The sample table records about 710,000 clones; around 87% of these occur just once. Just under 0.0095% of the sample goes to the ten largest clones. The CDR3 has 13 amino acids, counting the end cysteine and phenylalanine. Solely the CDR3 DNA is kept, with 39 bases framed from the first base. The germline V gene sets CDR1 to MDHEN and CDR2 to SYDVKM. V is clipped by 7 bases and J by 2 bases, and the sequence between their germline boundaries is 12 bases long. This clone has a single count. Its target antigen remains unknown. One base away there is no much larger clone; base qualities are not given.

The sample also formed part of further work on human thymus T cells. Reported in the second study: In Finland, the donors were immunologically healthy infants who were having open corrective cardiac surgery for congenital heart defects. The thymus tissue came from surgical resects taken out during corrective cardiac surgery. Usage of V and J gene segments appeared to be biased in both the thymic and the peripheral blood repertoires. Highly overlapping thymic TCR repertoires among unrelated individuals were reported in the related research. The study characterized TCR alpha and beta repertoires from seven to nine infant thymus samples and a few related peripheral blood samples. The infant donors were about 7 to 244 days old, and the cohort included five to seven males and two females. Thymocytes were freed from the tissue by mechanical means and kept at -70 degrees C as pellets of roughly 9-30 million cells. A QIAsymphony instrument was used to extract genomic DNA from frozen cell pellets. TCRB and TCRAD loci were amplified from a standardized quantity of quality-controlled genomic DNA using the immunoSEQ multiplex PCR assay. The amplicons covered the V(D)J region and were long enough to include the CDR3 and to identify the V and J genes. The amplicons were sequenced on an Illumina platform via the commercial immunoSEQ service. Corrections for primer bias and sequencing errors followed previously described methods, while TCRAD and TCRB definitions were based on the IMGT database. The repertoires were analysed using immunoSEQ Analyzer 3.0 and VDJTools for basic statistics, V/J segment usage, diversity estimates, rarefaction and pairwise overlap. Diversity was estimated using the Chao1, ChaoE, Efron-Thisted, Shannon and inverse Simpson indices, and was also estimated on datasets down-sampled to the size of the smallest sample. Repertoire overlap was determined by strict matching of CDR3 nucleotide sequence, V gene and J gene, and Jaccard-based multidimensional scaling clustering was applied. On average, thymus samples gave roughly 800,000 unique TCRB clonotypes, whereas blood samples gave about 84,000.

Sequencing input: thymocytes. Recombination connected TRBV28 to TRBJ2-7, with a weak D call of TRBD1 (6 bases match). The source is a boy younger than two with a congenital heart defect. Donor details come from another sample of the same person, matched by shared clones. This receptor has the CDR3 CASTPGTTYEQYF. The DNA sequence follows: TGTGCCAGCACCCCCGGGACAACCTACGAGCAGTACTTC. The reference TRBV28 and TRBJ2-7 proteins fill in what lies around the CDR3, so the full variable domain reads DVKVTQSSRYLVKRTGEKVFLECVQDMDHENMFWYRQDPGLGLRLIYFSYDVKMKEKGDIPEGYSVSREKKERFSLILESASTNQTSMYLCASTPGTTYEQYFGPGTRLTVT.